This T cell receptor (beta chain) was identified during a study of shared clonotypes between healthy human individuals (dated by TCRdb to 2020 to 2022). A note on the overall study: A few men and two women, aged 18 to 49 years, made up the cohort. Per donor, leukapheresis produced somewhere between about 0.94 and 10 billion PBMCs. To estimate repertoire size and how much clonotypes are shared between individuals, the study performed deep sequencing of blood TCR repertoires from a few healthy adults. To increase sequencing depth and limit assay-specific biases, different laboratories used diverse techniques to prepare libraries and sequence TCR repertoires. For each donor, CD4 naive and CD4 memory were each given three plates, CD8 naive was given two plates, and CD8 memory was given one plate.

As to this clone: Its cognate antigen has yet to be identified. It has no much larger one-base neighbor in the sample; base qualities were not kept.

Overall study outcomes, separate from this receptor: Only blood was sampled, and tissue TCR repertoires likely differ from those in blood. Pairwise subsampling led to the expectation that sequencing depth would affect the degree of clonotype sharing among donors. Around 5.4% of naive CD4, 3% to 4% of naive CD8, approximately 2% of memory CD4, and around 0.4% of memory CD8 clonotypes were shared across four donors. Clonotypes shared by all four sorted-subset donors showed higher generation probabilities than non-shared clonotypes. Incomplete sequencing was indicated by rarefaction of sorted-subset datasets, despite the large sequencing depth. Because the study included a small number of donors, the genetic and exposure-history diversity represented was limited. Estimated clonotype richness was generally larger for naive than for memory subsets.

Using the deep immunoSEQ assay, multiplex PCR amplified TCR CDR3 regions from genomic DNA. Extracted genomic DNA from each cell subset was distributed evenly across all wells of several immunoSEQ 96-well plates, and each plate was treated as a replicate. Each replicate PCR for sorted subsets received 200 ng genomic DNA, equal to tens of thousands of T cell genomes. Purified libraries were quantified with a Qubit 3.0 fluorometer, sized on a Bioanalyzer 2100, and re-quantified with the KAPA Library Quantification kit. A separate single-read 150-cycle Illumina NextSeq 550 flow cell was used to sequence each immunoSEQ 96-well plate. The authors processed their data as follows. Because only junctional sequences without quality scores were contained in the immunoSEQ output, filtering matching that applied to full-length reads could not be performed. To assign V/J genes and CDR3, sequences were annotated against IMGT germline references using PyIR, a Python wrapper for IgBLAST v1.9. Any read was removed if the V/J assignment was weak (E-value above 1e-6), the CDR3 was missing, or the read contained stop codons, out-of-frame junctions, or ambiguous translated residues. V3J clonotypes were defined as sequences sharing the same inferred V gene, J gene, and CDR3 amino acid sequence. Percentage overlap between repertoires was calculated by dividing the number of shared unique clonotypes by the size of the smaller repertoire. RTK rarefaction, the Chao1 estimator, and Recon v2.1 estimates of unobserved clonotypes were used to assess repertoire richness. Generation probabilities for all TCRbeta clonotypes obtained by the gDNA method from several donors were computed using OLGA. As stored in TCRdb, this immuneACCESS dataset retains in-frame rearrangements with V and J assigned. A fraction of the clones does not appear; measured against another copy, unresolved V genes explain less than half of the discrepancy, and the remainder lacks a known reason. V and J calls and clone size are those listed in that table; D and trimming were worked out from the DNA. Across this sample there are about 600,000 clones, with roughly 98% seen only once. 0.3% of the sample lies in the top ten.

CD8 naive samples were CD45RO-negative cells positively selected for CCR7, giving a CD45RA+CCR7+ population that excluded TemRA cells. Healthy HIV-negative adults with no recently reported acute infections or vaccinations were included as donors. Every donor was a Caucasian adult living in Nashville, Tennessee, USA. After blood collection by leukapheresis, PBMCs were isolated using Ficoll-Histopaque density gradient centrifugation and then cryopreserved in the vapor phase of liquid nitrogen. Analytical flow cytometry was used to check the purity and quantity of every magnetically sorted T cell population. Each sorted fraction had its genomic DNA isolated and then quantified by UV absorbance on a Nanodrop 2000c. Unmatched junction bases come to 3, with V trimmed by 0 bases and J by 2 bases. Its CDR3 holds 16 amino acids, cysteine through phenylalanine. The retained sequence is limited to the CDR3, 48 bases, with the frame set at the first base. The germline V gene encodes CDR1 SGHRS and CDR2 YFSETQ.

This TCR was sampled from a young man in good health. The sample comprised naive CD8+ T cells sorted from blood. The sample's cell subset or site label, decoded: CD45RA+CCR7+. Here the chain combines TRBV5-1 and TRBJ2-1; 9 central bases correspond to TRBD1. The DNA sequence is given as TGCGCCAGCAGCTTGGACCGGGACAGGGCCTACAATGAGCAGTTCTTC. It translates to CASSLDRDRAYNEQFF.